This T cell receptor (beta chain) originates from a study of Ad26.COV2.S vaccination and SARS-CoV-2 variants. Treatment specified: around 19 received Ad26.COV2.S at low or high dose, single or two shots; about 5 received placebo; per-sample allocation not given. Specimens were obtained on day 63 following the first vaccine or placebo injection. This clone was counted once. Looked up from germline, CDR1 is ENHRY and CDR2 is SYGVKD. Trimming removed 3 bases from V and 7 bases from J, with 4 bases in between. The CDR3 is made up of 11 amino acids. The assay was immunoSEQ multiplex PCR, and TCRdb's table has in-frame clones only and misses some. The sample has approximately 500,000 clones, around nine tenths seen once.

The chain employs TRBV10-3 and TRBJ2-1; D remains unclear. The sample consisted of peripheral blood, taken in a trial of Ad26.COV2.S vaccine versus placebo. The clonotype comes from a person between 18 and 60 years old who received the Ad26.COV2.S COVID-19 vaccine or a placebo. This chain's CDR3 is CAISDGNEQFF. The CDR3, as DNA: TGTGCCATCAGTGACGGGAATGAGCAGTTCTTC.